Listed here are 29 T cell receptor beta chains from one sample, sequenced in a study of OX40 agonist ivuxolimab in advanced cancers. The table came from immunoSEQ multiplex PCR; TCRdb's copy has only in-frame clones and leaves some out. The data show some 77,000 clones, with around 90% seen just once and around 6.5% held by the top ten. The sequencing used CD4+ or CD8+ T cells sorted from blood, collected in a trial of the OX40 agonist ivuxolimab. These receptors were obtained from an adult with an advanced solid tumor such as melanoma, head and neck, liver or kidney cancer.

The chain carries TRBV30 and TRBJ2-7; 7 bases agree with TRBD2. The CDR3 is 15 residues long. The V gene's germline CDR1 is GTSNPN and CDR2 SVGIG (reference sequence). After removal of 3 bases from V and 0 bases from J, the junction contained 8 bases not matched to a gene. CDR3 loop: CAWRLTGGSSYEQYF. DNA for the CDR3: TGTGCCTGGAGACTCACGGGGGGAAGCTCCTACGAGCAGTACTTC.

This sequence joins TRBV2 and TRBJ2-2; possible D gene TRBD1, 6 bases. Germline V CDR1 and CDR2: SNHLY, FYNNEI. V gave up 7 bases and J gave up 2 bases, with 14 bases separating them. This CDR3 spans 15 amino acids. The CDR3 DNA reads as TGTGCCAGCATATTCATACAGGGAAACACCGGGGAGCTGTTTTTT. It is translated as CASIFIQGNTGELFF.

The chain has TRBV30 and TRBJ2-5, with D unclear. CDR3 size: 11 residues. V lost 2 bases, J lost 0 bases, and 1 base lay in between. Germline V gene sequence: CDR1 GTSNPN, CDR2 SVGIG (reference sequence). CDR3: CAWSYQETQYF. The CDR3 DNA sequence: TGTGCCTGGAGTTACCAAGAGACCCAGTACTTC. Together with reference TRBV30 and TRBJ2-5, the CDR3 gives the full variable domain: SQTIHQWPATLVQPVGSPLSLECTVEGTSNPNLYWYRQAAGRGLQLLFYSVGIGQISSEVPQNLSASRPQDRQFILSSKKLLLSDSGFYLCAWSYQETQYFGPGTRLLVL.

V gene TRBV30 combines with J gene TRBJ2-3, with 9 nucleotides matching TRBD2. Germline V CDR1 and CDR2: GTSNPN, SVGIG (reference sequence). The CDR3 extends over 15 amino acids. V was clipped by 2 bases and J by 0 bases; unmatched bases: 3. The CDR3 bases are TGTGCCTGGAGTAATCTAGCGGGGAGCACAGATACGCAGTATTTT. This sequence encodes CAWSNLAGSTDTQYF.

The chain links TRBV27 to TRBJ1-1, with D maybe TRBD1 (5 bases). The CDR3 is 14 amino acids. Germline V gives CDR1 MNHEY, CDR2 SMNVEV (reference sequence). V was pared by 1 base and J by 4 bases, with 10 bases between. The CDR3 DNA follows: TGTGCCAGCAGTTTATTGGGGGGGGGCACTGAAGCTTTCTTT. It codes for CASSLLGGGTEAFF.

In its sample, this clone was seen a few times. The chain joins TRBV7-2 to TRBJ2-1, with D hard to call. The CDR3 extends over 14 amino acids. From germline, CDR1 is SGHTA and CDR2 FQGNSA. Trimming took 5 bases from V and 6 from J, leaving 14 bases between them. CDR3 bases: TGTGCCAGCAGCGAACGGACCCATCCCAATGAGCAGTTCTTC. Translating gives CASSERTHPNEQFF.

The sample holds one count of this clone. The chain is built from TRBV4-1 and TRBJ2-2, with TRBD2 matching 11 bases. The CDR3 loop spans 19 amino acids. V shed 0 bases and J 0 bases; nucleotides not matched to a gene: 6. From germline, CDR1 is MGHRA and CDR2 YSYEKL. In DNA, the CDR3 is TGCGCCAGCAGCCAAGAAGGACTAGCGGGCCGGGCGAACACCGGGGAGCTGTTTTTT. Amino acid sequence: CASSQEGLAGRANTGELFF.

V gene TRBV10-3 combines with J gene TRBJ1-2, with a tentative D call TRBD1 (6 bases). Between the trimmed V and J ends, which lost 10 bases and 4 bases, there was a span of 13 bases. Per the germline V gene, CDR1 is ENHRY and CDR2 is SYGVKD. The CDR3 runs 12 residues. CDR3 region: CATQGGGYGYTF. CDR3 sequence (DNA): TGTGCCACGCAAGGGGGAGGCTATGGCTACACCTTC.

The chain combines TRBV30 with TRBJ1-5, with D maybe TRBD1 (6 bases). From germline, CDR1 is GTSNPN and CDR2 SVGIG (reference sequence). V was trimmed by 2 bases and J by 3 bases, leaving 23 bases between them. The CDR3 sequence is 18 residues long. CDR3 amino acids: CAWSQTPSGVQLNQPQHF. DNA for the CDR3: TGTGCCTGGAGTCAGACCCCCTCAGGGGTACAACTCAATCAGCCCCAGCATTTT.

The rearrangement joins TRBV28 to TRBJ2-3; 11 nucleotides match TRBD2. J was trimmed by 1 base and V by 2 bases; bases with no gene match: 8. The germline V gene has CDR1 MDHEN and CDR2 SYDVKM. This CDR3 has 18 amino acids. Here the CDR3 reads CASSLRLAGTGGTDTQYF. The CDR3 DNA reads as TGTGCCAGCAGTTTACGACTAGCGGGAACCGGGGGCACAGATACGCAGTATTTT.

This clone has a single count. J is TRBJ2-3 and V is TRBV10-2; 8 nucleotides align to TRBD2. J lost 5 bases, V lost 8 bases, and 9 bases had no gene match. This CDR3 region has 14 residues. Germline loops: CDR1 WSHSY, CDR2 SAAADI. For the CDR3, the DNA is TGCGCCAGCTCGCGGAAGCGGGAGATAGATACGCAGTATTTT. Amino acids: CASSRKREIDTQYF.

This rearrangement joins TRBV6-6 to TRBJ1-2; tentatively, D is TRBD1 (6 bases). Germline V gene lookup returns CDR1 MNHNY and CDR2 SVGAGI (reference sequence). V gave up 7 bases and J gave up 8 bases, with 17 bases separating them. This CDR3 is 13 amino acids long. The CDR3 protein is CASTYGGAFGYTF. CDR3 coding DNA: TGTGCCAGCACCTACGGGGGGGCCTTCGGCTACACCTTC.

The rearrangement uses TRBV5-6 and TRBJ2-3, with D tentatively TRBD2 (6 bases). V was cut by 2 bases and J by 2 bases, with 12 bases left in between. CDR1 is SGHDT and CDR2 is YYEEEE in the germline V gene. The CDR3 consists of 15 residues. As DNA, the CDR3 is TGTGCCAGCAGCTTCCGTAGCGGTGCCACAGATACGCAGTATTTT. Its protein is CASSFRSGATDTQYF.

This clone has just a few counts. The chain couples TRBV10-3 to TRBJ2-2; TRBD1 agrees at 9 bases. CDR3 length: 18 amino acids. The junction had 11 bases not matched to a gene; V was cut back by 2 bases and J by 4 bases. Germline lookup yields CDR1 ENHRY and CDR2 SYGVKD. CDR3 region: CAISETIGTGSTTGELFF. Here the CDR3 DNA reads TGTGCCATCAGTGAGACCATCGGGACAGGGTCGACCACCGGGGAGCTGTTTTTT.

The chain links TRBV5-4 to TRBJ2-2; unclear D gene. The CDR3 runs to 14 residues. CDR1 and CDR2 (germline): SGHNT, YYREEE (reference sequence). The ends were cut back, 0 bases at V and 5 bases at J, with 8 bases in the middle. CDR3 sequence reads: CASSLGSSTGELFF. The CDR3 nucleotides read TGTGCCAGCAGCTTGGGTAGCAGTACCGGGGAGCTGTTTTTT.

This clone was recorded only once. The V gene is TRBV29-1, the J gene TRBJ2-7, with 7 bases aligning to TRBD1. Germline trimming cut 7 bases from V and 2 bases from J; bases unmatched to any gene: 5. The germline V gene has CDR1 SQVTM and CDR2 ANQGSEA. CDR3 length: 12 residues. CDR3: CSARQGPYEQYF. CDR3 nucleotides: TGCAGCGCCCGACAGGGTCCCTACGAGCAGTACTTC.

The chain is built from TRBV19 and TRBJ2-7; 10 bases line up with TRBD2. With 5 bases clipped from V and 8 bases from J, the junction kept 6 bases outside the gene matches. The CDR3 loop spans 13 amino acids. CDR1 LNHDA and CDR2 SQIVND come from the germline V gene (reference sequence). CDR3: CASSLAGVEKQYF. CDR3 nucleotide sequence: TGTGCCAGTAGTCTAGCGGGAGTTGAGAAGCAGTACTTC. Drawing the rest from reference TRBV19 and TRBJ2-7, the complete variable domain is DGGITQSPKYLFRKEGQNVTLSCEQNLNHDAMYWYRQDPGQGLRLIYYSQIVNDFQKGDIAEGYSVSREKKESFPLTVTSAQKNPTAFYLCASSLAGVEKQYFGPGTRLTVT.

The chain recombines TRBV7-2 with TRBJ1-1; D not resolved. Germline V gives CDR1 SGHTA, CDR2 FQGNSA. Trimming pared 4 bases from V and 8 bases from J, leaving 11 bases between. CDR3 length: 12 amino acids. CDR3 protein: CASSSPGREAFF. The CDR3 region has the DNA TGTGCCAGCAGCTCTCCCGGGAGAGAAGCTTTCTTT.

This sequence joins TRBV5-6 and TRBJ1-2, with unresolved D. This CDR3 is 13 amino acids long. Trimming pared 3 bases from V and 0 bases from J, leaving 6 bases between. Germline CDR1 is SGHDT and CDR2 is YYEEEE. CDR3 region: CASSSGTNYGYTF. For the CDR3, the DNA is TGTGCCAGCAGCTCCGGGACTAACTATGGCTACACCTTC.

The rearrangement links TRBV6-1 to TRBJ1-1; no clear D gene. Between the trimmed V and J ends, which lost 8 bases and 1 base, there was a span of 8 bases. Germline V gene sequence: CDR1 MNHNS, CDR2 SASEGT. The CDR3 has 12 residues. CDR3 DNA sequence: TGTGCCAGCCAAGTAGCGAACACTGAAGCTTTCTTT. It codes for CASQVANTEAFF.

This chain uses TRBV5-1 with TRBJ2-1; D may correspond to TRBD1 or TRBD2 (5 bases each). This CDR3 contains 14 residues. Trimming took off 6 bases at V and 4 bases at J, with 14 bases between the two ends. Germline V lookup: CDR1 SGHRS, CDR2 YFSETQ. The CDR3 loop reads CASIPGTAYNEQFF. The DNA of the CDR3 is TGCGCCAGCATCCCCGGGACCGCATACAATGAGCAGTTCTTC.

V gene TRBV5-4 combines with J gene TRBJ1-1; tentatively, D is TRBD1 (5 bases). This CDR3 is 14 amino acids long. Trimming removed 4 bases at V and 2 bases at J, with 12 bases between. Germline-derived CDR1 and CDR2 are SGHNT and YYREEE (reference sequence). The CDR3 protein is CASSTRQSNTEAFF. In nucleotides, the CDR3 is TGTGCCAGCAGCACAAGACAGTCTAACACTGAAGCTTTCTTT. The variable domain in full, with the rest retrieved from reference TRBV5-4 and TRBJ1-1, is ETGVTQSPTHLIKTRGQQVTLRCSSQSGHNTVSWYQQALGQGPQFIFQYYREEENGRGNFPPRFSGLQFPNYSSELNVNALELDDSALYLCASSTRQSNTEAFFGQGTRLTVV.

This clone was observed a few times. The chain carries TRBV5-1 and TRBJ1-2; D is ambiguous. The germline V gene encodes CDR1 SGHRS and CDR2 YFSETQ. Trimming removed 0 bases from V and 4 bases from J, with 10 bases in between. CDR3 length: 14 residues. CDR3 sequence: CASSLAQGPYGYTF. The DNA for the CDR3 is TGCGCCAGCAGCTTGGCCCAAGGGCCCTATGGCTACACCTTC.

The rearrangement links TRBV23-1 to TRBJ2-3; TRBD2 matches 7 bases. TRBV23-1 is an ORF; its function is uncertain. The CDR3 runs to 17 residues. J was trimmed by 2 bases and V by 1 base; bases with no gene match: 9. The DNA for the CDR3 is TGCGCCAGCAGTCAATTAGTCTCGGGACTACCCACAGATACGCAGTATTTT. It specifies CASSQLVSGLPTDTQYF.

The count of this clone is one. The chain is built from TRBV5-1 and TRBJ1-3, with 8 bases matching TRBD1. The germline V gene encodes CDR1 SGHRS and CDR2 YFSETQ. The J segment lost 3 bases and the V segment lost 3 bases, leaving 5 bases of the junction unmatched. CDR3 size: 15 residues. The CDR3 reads CASSSQGADGNTIYF. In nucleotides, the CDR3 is TGCGCCAGCAGCTCTCAGGGGGCTGATGGAAACACCATATATTTT.

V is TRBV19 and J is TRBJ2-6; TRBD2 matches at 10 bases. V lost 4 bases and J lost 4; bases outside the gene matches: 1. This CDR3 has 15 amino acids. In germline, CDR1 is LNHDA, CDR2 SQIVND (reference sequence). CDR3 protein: CASSKREGGANVLTF. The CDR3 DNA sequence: TGTGCCAGTAGTAAGCGGGAGGGCGGGGCCAACGTCCTGACTTTC.

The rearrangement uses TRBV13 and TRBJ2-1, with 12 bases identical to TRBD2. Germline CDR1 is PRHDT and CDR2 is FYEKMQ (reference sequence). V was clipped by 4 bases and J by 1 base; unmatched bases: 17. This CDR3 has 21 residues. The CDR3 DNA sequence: TGTGCCAGCAGCTCTAATGAACCCCGGACTAGCGGGACGCTGTCCTACAATGAGCAGTTCTTC. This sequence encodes CASSSNEPRTSGTLSYNEQFF. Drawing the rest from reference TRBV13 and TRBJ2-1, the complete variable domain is AAGVIQSPRHLIKEKRETATLKCYPIPRHDTVYWYQQGPGQDPQFLISFYEKMQSDKGSIPDRFSAQQFSDYHSELNMSSLELGDSALYFCASSSNEPRTSGTLSYNEQFFGPGTRLTVL.

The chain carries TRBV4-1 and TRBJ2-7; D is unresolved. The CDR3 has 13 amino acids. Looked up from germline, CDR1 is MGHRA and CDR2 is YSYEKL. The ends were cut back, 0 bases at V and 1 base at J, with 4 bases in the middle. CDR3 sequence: CASSQDRSYEQYF. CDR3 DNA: TGCGCCAGCAGCCAAGATAGATCCTACGAGCAGTACTTC.

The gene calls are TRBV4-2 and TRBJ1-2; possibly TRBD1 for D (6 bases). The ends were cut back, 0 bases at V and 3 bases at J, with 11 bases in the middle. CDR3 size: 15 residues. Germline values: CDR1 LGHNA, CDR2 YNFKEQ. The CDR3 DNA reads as TGTGCCAGCAGCCAAGATTCCGGGGGCGACTATGGCTACACCTTC. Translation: CASSQDSGGDYGYTF.